This T cell receptor beta chain was obtained from a study of CD8 T cells in ankylosing spondylitis. Via MiXCR, TCRdb re-called the 5' RACE reads, giving one row per CDR3 protein. The table lists under 170,000 distinct CDR3 sequences, roughly 44% of them singletons, with about 16% in the top ten. Study results and limitations: Blood of patients with ankylosing spondylitis appeared to be characterized by a TCR beta motif of 8 or 9 highly homologous variants.

J gave up 4 bases and V 4 bases, and 5 bases lay outside the gene matches. Germline V gene data show CDR1 as LNHDA and CDR2 as SQIVND (reference sequence). The CDR3 extends over 15 amino acids. This clonotype occurred a few times. The antigen remains undetermined. The TCR originated in a male donor with ankylosing spondylitis. The specimen was synovial fluid, either unsorted or a sorted T cell fraction (not recorded which). The gene calls are TRBV19 and TRBJ2-3; 10 nucleotides align to TRBD1. DNA for the CDR3: TGTGCCAGTAGTACGGGGACAGGGGAGGCAGATACGCAGTATTTT. Protein: CASSTGTGEADTQYF.